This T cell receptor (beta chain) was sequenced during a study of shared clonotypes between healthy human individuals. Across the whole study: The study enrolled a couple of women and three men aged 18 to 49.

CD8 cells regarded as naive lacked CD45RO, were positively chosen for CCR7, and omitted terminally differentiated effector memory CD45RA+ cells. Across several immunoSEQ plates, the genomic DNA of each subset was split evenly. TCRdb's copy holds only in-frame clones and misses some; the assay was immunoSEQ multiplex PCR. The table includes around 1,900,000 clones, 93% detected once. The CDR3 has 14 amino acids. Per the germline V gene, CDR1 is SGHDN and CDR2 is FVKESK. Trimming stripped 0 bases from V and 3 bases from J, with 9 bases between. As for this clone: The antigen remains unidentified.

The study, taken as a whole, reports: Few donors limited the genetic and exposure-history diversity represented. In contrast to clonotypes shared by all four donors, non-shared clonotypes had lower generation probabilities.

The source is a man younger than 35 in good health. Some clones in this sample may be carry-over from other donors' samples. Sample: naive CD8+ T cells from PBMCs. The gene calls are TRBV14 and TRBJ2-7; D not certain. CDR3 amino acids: CASSQDRPSYEQYF. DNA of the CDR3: TGTGCCAGCAGCCAAGACCGCCCGAGCTACGAGCAGTACTTC.